This T cell receptor (beta chain) is from a study of blood T cell repertoires in COVID-19. Authors' analysis steps: Reference gene primers were amplified, and this amplification served to estimate nucleated cell counts. Clones were sequenced by immunoSEQ multiplex PCR, and TCRdb holds only the in-frame ones, with some missing. Clone size and V and J calls were adopted from that table, with D and trimming inferred from the DNA. The table includes about 440,000 clones, 88% detected once. The receptor's source is a woman in her 50s with COVID-19, enrolled during active disease. The sample was peripheral blood.

CDR3 sequence (DNA): TGTGCCAGCATAAGGGGTGACACTGAAGCTTTCTTT. This encodes CASIRGDTEAFF. The genes are TRBV25-1 and TRBJ1-1; D might be TRBD1 (5 bases). Trimming cost V 7 bases and J 3 bases, with 9 bases left between them. Germline CDR1 is MGHDK and CDR2 is SYGVNS. This CDR3 has 12 residues.